The T cell receptor (beta chain) described here comes from a study of radiation and T cells in renal cell carcinoma (dated by TCRdb to between 2020 and 2021). With respect to the entire study: A total of under 60 samples underwent TCR beta sequencing, made up of some 26 tumors and about 27 peripheral blood samples. The final blood draw took place at 4 weeks after radiation, the same time as nephrectomy. Across all 53 samples, around 4,000,000 unique CDR3 nucleotide sequences encoding roughly 2,800,000 unique CDR3 amino acid sequences were identified. Overall study outcomes, separate from this receptor: An increase in top tumor clonotypes in blood was observed from baseline to 2 weeks post-radiation, followed by contraction by 4 weeks, which was taken to suggest transient expansion of tumor-resident clones. Because pretreatment tumor biopsies were not available, the baseline intratumoral presence of clonotypes could not be determined. Blood repertoire dynamics were not followed beyond 4 weeks after treatment. Effects of radiation dose or scheduling on the TCR repertoire could not be addressed with the single-armed trial design.

TCR beta libraries were generated from genomic DNA with the immunoSEQ kit, following the manufacturer's recommendations. For library preparation, a first multiplex PCR was performed with proprietary primers, followed by a second PCR in which unique barcodes were added, and bead cleanups were performed after each round. A kit-provided positive control reaction and a negative control reaction were included in every sample batch. The final libraries were assessed on an Agilent 4200 TapeStation D1000 ScreenTape, pooled by volume, and quantified by qPCR. Sequencing was performed on an Illumina NextSeq500 with a MidOutput 150-cycle cartridge, and 156 Read1 and 15 Index1 cycles were run with kit custom primers. The pooled library was loaded at approximately 0.95 pM with an approximately 20% PhiX control spike-in. The source study handled its data this way. The vendor-processed data were analyzed in R, and a clonotype was defined as all T cells that share the same CDR3 nucleotide sequence. In the clone abundance analyses, frequencies in each sample were normalized to that sample's 10,000 most abundant clones. Public T cell clones, which averaged fewer than five per sample, were removed prior to analysis. Tumor-enriched and baseline blood-enriched clonotypes were defined by at least a 32-fold difference in abundance between compartments. A beta-binomial differential abundance model was applied to find clonotypes that expanded or contracted between blood time points. Similarity between tumor and blood repertoires was quantified using the Baroni-Urbani and Buser coefficient, and groups were compared with two-tailed Wilcoxon tests in R. The source is immuneACCESS, and TCRdb retained only in-frame sequences with V and J called. Part of the clones is not carried over; for the studies checked, unresolved V genes explain less than half of this, and the remainder is unexplained. V and J calls plus clone size are reproduced from that table; the DNA served to infer D and trimming. The sample has more than 120,000 clones on record, 86% of them singletons. Clones ranked in the top ten supply 15% to 20% of the sample.

The CDR3 measures 8 amino acids from cysteine to phenylalanine. The sequence is cut down to CDR3 DNA, 24 bases in frame from base 1. The time point label on this specimen signifies: blood 4 weeks post-SBRT, at nephrectomy. The treatment or condition label on this specimen signifies: 15 Gy SBRT to primary tumor, nephrectomy 4 weeks later. The samples were drawn from a clinical trial, where primary renal cell carcinomas were treated with 15 Gy of stereotactic body radiation therapy and then removed by nephrectomy 4 weeks afterward. Serial peripheral blood from radiation-treated patients was sampled at baseline, 2 weeks and 4 weeks after SBRT to track tumor-enriched clonotypes. All patients had renal cell carcinoma with clear cell pathology. The QIAamp DNA Blood Mini Kit (Qiagen) was used to prepare genomic DNA for TCR sequencing. The analyses included only samples that passed all quality control checks.

This clone is assessed as medium-sized (0.01 to 0.1%). The specificity of this receptor is unknown. There are no base qualities to consult, and no much larger clone falls within one base. This sequence originates from a woman aged 50 to 60 with renal cell carcinoma. Rearrangement joined TRBV21-1 to TRBJ2-1. TRBV21-1 is a pseudogene segment. Sequencing was performed on blood, taken from a patient whose treatment included radiotherapy and nephrectomy. The DNA sequence is TGTGCCAGCAGCATTTGGTTCTTC. Its protein is CASSIWFF.